This T cell receptor (beta chain) was identified during a study of post-analysis software for immune sequencing data. As for the study in general: Disease courses included relapsing-remitting, secondary progressive and progressive-relapsing multiple sclerosis. Whole-study results and caveats: People with multiple sclerosis had a significantly lower normalized Chao1 diversity than controls did.

Included in the TCR beta cDNA libraries were unique molecular identifiers. It was from roughly 1.1 to 9.2 million T cells that about half a million cDNA molecules came. TCRdb analysed the PCR reads with MiXCR anew, one entry per CDR3 protein. This sample has about 820,000 distinct CDR3 sequences; about 50% occur once, and the top ten carry approximately 4.5%. Concerning this clonotype: Its specificity is not known.

Sequencing was carried out using blood. This clonotype was obtained from a girl aged 5-17 years with multiple sclerosis.

The CDR3 nucleotides are TGTGCCAGCAGTCCCTACAGGGGATTTGAAGAAAAACTGTTTTTT. It encodes CASSPYRGFEEKLFF. V usage is TRBV12-3 or TRBV12-4 and J usage is TRBJ1-4, with 7 bases fitting TRBD1. CDR3 length: 15 amino acids. The V and J ends lost 5 bases and 8 bases, in that order; junction bases with no gene match: 11.